The clone carrying this TCR beta chain was seen many times. Its antigen remains unknown. Germline lookup yields CDR1 MNHEY and CDR2 SMNVEV (reference sequence). The CDR3 covers 13 residues. Trimming took off 8 bases at V and 2 bases at J, with 12 bases between the two ends. This entry belongs to a study of response to subunit inactivated influenza vaccine. Study observations and caveats: New T cells are recruited in small numbers by each seasonal influenza vaccination, according to the authors' suggestion.

Via MiXCR, TCRdb re-called the RT-PCR reads, giving one row per CDR3 protein. The table shows about 530,000 distinct CDR3 sequences, with around 11% occurring only once. The sequencing used PBMCs from blood, collected on the day of vaccination. This clonotype originated in a man aged 45 to 65 who received an inactivated influenza vaccine. The rearrangement joins TRBV27 to TRBJ1-1; no definite D call. For the CDR3, the DNA is TGTGCCAGCTCCGGCCGAATTAACACTGAAGCTTTCTTT. Encoded protein: CASSGRINTEAFF.